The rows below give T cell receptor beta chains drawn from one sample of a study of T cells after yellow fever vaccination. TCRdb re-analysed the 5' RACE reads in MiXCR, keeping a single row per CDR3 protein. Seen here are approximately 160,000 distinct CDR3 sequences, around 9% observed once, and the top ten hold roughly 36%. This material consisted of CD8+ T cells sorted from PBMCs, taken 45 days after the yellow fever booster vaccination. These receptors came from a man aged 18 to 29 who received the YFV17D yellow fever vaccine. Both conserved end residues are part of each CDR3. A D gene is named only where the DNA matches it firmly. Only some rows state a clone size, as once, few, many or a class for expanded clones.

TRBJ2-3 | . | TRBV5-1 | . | TGCGCCAGCAAAGGACAAGAAGGCCGGGGAGATACGCAGTATTTT | CASKGQEGRGDTQYF
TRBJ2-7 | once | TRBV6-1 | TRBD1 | TGTGCCAGCAGTGAAAGGGACAGGGGGCTTTACGAGCAGTACTTC | CASSERDRGLYEQYF
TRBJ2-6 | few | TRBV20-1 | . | TGCAGTGCAACACCCTCTGGGGCCAACGTCCTGACTTTC | CSATPSGANVLTF
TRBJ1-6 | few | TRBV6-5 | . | TGTGCCAGCAGTTTCCCGCCTGACGGGAATAATTCACCCCTCCACTTT | CASSFPPDGNNSPLHF
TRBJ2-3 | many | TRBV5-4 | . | TGTGCCAGCAGCCCGAGGGGGGAGATAGGCACGCAGTATTTT | CASSPRGEIGTQYF
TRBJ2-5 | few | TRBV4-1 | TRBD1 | TGCGCCAGCAGCAATTGGGACAGGGGTTCAGAGACCCAGTACTTC | CASSNWDRGSETQYF
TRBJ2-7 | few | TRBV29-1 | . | TGCAGCGTTGAAGATCGGGAGGGGGCGGTTGAGCAGTACTTC | CSVEDREGAVEQYF
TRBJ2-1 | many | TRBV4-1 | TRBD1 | TGCGCCAGTAGGGACAGGGTTTATGGGGTATACAATGAGCAGTTCTTC | CASRDRVYGVYNEQFF
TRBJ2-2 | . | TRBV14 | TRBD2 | TGTGCCAGCAGCCAAGTCTTTACCGGGACTAGCGACACCGGGGAGCTGTTTTTT | CASSQVFTGTSDTGELFF
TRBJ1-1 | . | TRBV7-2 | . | TGTGCCAGCAGCGAAGGCACTGAAGCTTTCTTT | CASSEGTEAFF